This TCR beta chain was sequenced during a study of T cell responses to AZD1222 COVID-19 vaccine. Study-wide context: Second-dose timings of about 4 or about 12 weeks were pooled.

CDR3 length equals 15 residues. CDR1 is SGHRS, CDR2 YFSETQ, per germline. With V trimmed by 0 bases and J by 7 bases, 6 bases remained unmatched. Profiling relied on immunoSEQ multiplex PCR, and the TCRdb table lists in-frame clones only, not all of them. The sample yields more than 95,000 clones, 75% to 95% seen once. This clone has only a few counts. Its antigen is undetermined. Study-wide results and caveats: Donors in the cohort were predominantly white British and more often female, and clonal diversity was possibly underestimated. Distributed over spike, vaccine-associated CD4 TCRs predominated at 160-218 and 743-854. Reportedly, nearly half the spike-specific TCRs target unmutated variant regions.

The receptor comes from an adult in good health. The sequences come from peripheral blood, collected on day 0 of AZD1222 vaccination. V gene TRBV5-1 combines with J gene TRBJ1-4; TRBD1 matches 7 bases. The CDR3 spells CASSLVGQKAEKLFF. Written as DNA, the CDR3 is TGCGCCAGCAGCTTGGTGGGACAGAAGGCTGAAAAACTGTTTTTT.